One and the same sample provided the 7 T cell receptor beta chains below, sequenced in a study of molecular identifiers for immune sequencing clone quantification. MiXCR, applied by TCRdb to the PCR reads, yields one record per CDR3 protein. This sample carries roughly 300,000 distinct CDR3 sequences, under 25% of them seen once, and the ten largest clones take about 0.74%. Material for sequencing was naive CD8+ T cells from blood, with Jurkat cell RNA spiked in. Noted subset: FACS-sorted CD8+CD4-CCR7+CD45RA+ naive T cells. The source is a human donor in good health. Some libraries in this study had Jurkat cell RNA spiked in.

The V call is TRBV4-1, the J call TRBJ1-6; D perhaps matches TRBD1 (5 bases). Deletions cut 7 bases from V and 8 bases from J, with 15 bases between. The CDR3 totals 14 residues. Germline V CDR1 and CDR2: MGHRA, YSYEKL. CDR3 nucleotide sequence: TGCGCCAGCACCCTTTCTTTGGGGGATTCACCCCTCCACTTT. Its translation is CASTLSLGDSPLHF.

The chain uses TRBV19 and TRBJ1-4; D gene unclear. Per the germline V gene, CDR1 is LNHDA and CDR2 is SQIVND (reference sequence). The germline V and J ends were trimmed by 3 bases and 8 bases, with 4 bases remaining between them. This CDR3 region has 11 residues. The CDR3 here is CASSIREKLFF. DNA for the CDR3: TGTGCCAGTAGTATCCGGGAAAAACTGTTTTTT.

Regarding this clonotype: A much larger clone lies a single base off, so this may be a read error. The chain has TRBV2 and TRBJ1-2; TRBD1 matches 7 bases. Germline CDR1 SNHLY, CDR2 FYNNEI. This CDR3 spans 19 amino acids. The V segment lost 4 bases and the J segment 4 bases; nucleotides outside the gene matches: 21. Here the CDR3 DNA reads TGTGCCAGCAGTGTCGGGGACAGCCTCATTTTTATCCCGAGCTATGGCTACACCTTC. Residues: CASSVGDSLIFIPSYGYTF.

The sample holds many counts of this clonotype. V and J are TRBV29-1 and TRBJ1-1; no reliable D call. V lost 4 bases and J lost 10, with 22 bases in between. The germline V gene encodes CDR1 SQVTM and CDR2 ANQGSEA. The length of the CDR3 is 14 residues. For the CDR3, the DNA is TGCAGCGTTGTACCAACCCACGAGCCACGGGGAGCTTTCTTT. Its protein product is CSVVPTHEPRGAFF.

This chain connects TRBV6-2 or TRBV6-3 to TRBJ2-5; 9 bases are a match to TRBD2. Germline V gives CDR1 MNHEY, CDR2 SVGEGT. CDR3 size: 13 residues. Unmatched junction bases numbered 4, after V lost 10 bases and J lost 1 base. The CDR3 region has the DNA TGTGCCACCCTAGCGGGGACCCAAGAGACCCAGTACTTC. Its protein is CATLAGTQETQYF.

This clonotype was picked up many times. The chain carries TRBV6-1 and TRBJ2-3; TRBD1 matches at 9 bases. The CDR3 has 16 amino acids. The V and J ends lost 6 bases and 0 bases, in that order; junction bases with no gene match: 7. Germline CDR1 and CDR2: MNHNS and SASEGT. In DNA, the CDR3 is TGTGCCAGCAGGACAGGGGGGTTCACTAGCACAGATACGCAGTATTTT. The encoded protein is CASRTGGFTSTDTQYF.

The sample holds a few counts of this clonotype. The chain's CDR3 is CASSSAYIRDRGGTDTQYF. The CDR3 coding sequence is TGTGCCAGCAGTTCTGCCTATATCCGGGACAGGGGAGGCACAGATACGCAGTATTTT. V is TRBV6-5 and J is TRBJ2-3; 10 bases align to TRBD1. The ends lost 4 bases at V and 1 base at J; junction bases unmatched: 14. This CDR3 is built from 19 residues. Germline CDR1 reads MNHEY; CDR2 reads SVGAGI.